Shown below are 31 T cell receptor beta chains from a single sample sequenced in a study of OX40 agonist ivuxolimab in advanced cancers. The library was made by the immunoSEQ multiplex PCR assay. TCRdb provides this immuneACCESS table in a form limited to in-frame rearrangements. Some clones are lacking; in checked studies, under half of them reflect an unresolved V gene, and why the rest are absent is not known. Within this sample are around 38,000 clones, with around 82% of them counted one time only. Under 9% of the sample comes from the top ten. Sequenced material: CD4+ or CD8+ T cells sorted from blood, taken in a trial of the OX40 agonist ivuxolimab. These receptors were taken from an adult with an advanced solid tumor such as melanoma, head and neck, liver or kidney cancer.

The chain uses TRBV6-5 and TRBJ2-3; tentative D call: TRBD1 (5 bases). Germline V gene sequence: CDR1 MNHEY, CDR2 SVGAGI. CDR3 size: 13 residues. V was pared by 5 bases and J by 10 bases, with 16 bases between. The CDR3 sequence is CASSLEVGDPQYF. The CDR3 bases are TGTGCCAGCAGTCTCGAGGTAGGGGATCCGCAGTATTTT.

This chain links TRBV30 with TRBJ2-7, with a tentative D call TRBD1 (5 bases). Germline CDR1 is GTSNPN and CDR2 is SVGIG (reference sequence). CDR3 length equals 13 residues. V lost 7 bases to trimming and J lost 2 bases, with 15 bases between them. CDR3 in amino acids: CASKGPLTYEQYF. CDR3 DNA: TGTGCCTCCAAGGGGCCACTGACCTACGAGCAGTACTTC. Full variable domain (missing parts from reference TRBV30 and TRBJ2-7): SQTIHQWPATLVQPVGSPLSLECTVEGTSNPNLYWYRQAAGRGLQLLFYSVGIGQISSEVPQNLSASRPQDRQFILSSKKLLLSDSGFYLCASKGPLTYEQYFGPGTRLTVT.

On this clone: Other DNA sequences in the sample encode the same CDR3. This sequence joins TRBV27 and TRBJ2-7; D not certain. In germline, CDR1 is MNHEY, CDR2 SMNVEV (reference sequence). Between the trimmed V and J ends, which lost 2 bases and 0 bases, there was a span of 5 bases. This CDR3 comprises 13 residues. The CDR3 protein is CASSLGASYEQYF. The DNA of the CDR3 is TGTGCCAGCAGTTTAGGTGCCTCCTACGAGCAGTACTTC.

V is TRBV27 and J is TRBJ1-2; no clear D gene. Trimming left V 2 bases short and J 4 bases short, with 11 bases between. Germline V gives CDR1 MNHEY, CDR2 SMNVEV (reference sequence). This CDR3 is 14 amino acids long. CDR3 protein: CASSLASDGYGYTF. The CDR3 DNA follows: TGTGCCAGCAGTTTAGCTTCGGACGGCTATGGCTACACCTTC.

V is TRBV30 and J is TRBJ1-6; 9 bases match TRBD1. This CDR3 has 16 residues. The junction had 7 bases not matched to a gene; V was cut back by 0 bases and J by 7 bases. Germline V gives CDR1 GTSNPN, CDR2 SVGIG (reference sequence). CDR3 nucleotides: TGTGCCTGGAGTGTACCAGTCGGACAGGGGAATTCACCCCTCCACTTT. Translated, it gives CAWSVPVGQGNSPLHF.

CDR3 amino acids: CASSPRWGGYTF. The CDR3 DNA reads as TGCGCCAGCAGCCCACGCTGGGGGGGCTACACCTTC. The rearrangement uses TRBV4-3 and TRBJ1-2, with TRBD1 as a possible D gene (5 bases). This CDR3 spans 12 amino acids. V was cut by 4 bases and J by 8 bases, with 11 bases left in between. Germline V CDR1 and CDR2: LGHNA, YSLEER.

This chain joins TRBV5-6 and TRBJ2-4; TRBD1 aligns across 9 bases. V trimming: 4 bases; J trimming: 3 bases; junction bases outside the gene matches: 8. CDR3 length: 16 residues. The germline gives CDR1 SGHDT, CDR2 YYEEEE. CDR3 sequence reads: CASSDQTGGGKNIQYF. CDR3 bases: TGTGCCAGCAGCGACCAGACAGGGGGAGGCAAAAACATTCAGTACTTC.

This clone has more than one count but fewer than ten. The chain recombines TRBV6-4 with TRBJ2-1, with 8 bases lining up with TRBD2. Germline assignment: CDR1 MRHNA and CDR2 SNTAGT. The CDR3 has 13 residues. Trimming cost V 2 bases and J 10 bases; bases outside gene matches: 4. The CDR3 coding sequence is TGTGCCAGCAGTGACCGAGCTAGCGGGGAGCAGTTCTTC. Its translation is CASSDRASGEQFF.

The chain recombines TRBV6-6 with TRBJ1-1, with 10 bases matching TRBD1. CDR3 length: 15 amino acids. Germline CDR1 MNHNY, CDR2 SVGAGI (reference sequence). After removal of 4 bases from V and 4 bases from J, the junction contained 6 bases not matched to a gene. The CDR3 sequence is CASSLAGTGATEAFF. Here the CDR3 DNA reads TGTGCCAGCAGTTTAGCCGGGACAGGGGCCACTGAAGCTTTCTTT.

The chain recombines TRBV4-3 with TRBJ1-4; TRBD1 matches at 8 bases. CDR1 is LGHNA and CDR2 is YSLEER in the germline V gene. The junction had 14 bases not matched to a gene; V was cut back by 2 bases and J by 3 bases. This CDR3 is built from 19 residues. The CDR3 here is CASSQLFDRGSASNEKLFF. The CDR3 bases are TGCGCCAGCAGCCAACTTTTCGACAGGGGAAGTGCTTCTAATGAAAAACTGTTTTTT.

This chain connects TRBV30 to TRBJ2-7; the match to TRBD2 covers 8 bases. There are 18 residues in the CDR3. With V trimmed by 3 bases and J by 1 base, 17 bases remained unmatched. CDR1 and CDR2 from the germline V gene are GTSNPN and SVGIG (reference sequence). This CDR3 reads CAWSPCNRPGLVSYEQYF. CDR3 bases: TGTGCCTGGAGCCCCTGCAACCGACCGGGACTAGTGTCCTACGAGCAGTACTTC.

V is TRBV6-5 and J is TRBJ1-4, with a possible D match to TRBD1 (6 bases). Germline V CDR1 and CDR2: MNHEY, SVGAGI. This CDR3 spans 12 amino acids. Trimming removed 2 bases from V and 12 bases from J, with 10 bases in between. The CDR3 nucleotides read TGTGCCAGCAGTTACCGGGCAGGGGAACTGTTTTTT. Translation: CASSYRAGELFF.

J is TRBJ2-5 and V is TRBV2; D remains unclear. V dropped 5 bases and J dropped 0 bases, with 10 bases sitting between them. The CDR3 is 14 amino acids. Germline V lookup: CDR1 SNHLY, CDR2 FYNNEI. The DNA of the CDR3 is TGTGCCAGCAGTTTTACAGTGTACCAAGAGACCCAGTACTTC. Its protein is CASSFTVYQETQYF.

The CDR3, as DNA: TGCGCCAGCAGCCAACTGACAGGGGACTATGGCTACACCTTC. Its translation: CASSQLTGDYGYTF. The rearrangement uses TRBV4-1 and TRBJ1-2; the match to TRBD1 covers 8 bases. CDR1 is MGHRA, CDR2 YSYEKL, per germline. The CDR3 contains 14 residues. V was clipped by 2 bases and J by 3 bases; unmatched bases: 2.

This clone was seen more than once but under ten times. This chain joins TRBV5-4 and TRBJ2-3; 11 nucleotides align to TRBD2. CDR3 size: 17 residues. Unmatched junction bases numbered 9, after V lost 6 bases and J lost 0 bases. From germline, CDR1 is SGHNT and CDR2 YYREEE (reference sequence). The CDR3, as DNA: TGTGCCAGCACCGGGACTAGCGGTCATCCTAGCACAGATACGCAGTATTTT. Residues: CASTGTSGHPSTDTQYF.

The chain combines TRBV18 with TRBJ1-1, with a possible D match to TRBD1 (6 bases). There are 15 residues in the CDR3. From germline, CDR1 is KGHSH and CDR2 LQKENI. V dropped 1 base and J dropped 5 bases, with 14 bases sitting between them. CDR3 loop: CASSPQLGDRTEAFF. The CDR3 region has the DNA TGTGCCAGCTCACCACAACTGGGAGACAGGACTGAAGCTTTCTTT. Using reference TRBV18 and TRBJ1-1 for the parts outside the CDR3, the full variable domain is NAGVMQNPRHLVRRRGQEARLRCSPMKGHSHVYWYRQLPEEGLKFMVYLQKENIIDESGMPKERFSAEFPKEGPSILRIQQVVRGDSAAYFCASSPQLGDRTEAFFGQGTRLTVV.

This rearrangement joins TRBV9 to TRBJ2-1, with D possibly matching TRBD2 (6 bases). V gave up 4 bases and J gave up 3 bases, with 17 bases separating them. The CDR3 consists of 16 residues. CDR1 SGDLS and CDR2 YYNGEE come from the germline V gene. CDR3 sequence reads: CASSILGSGVYNEQFF. The CDR3 region has the DNA TGTGCCAGCAGCATACTCGGTTCGGGGGTCTACAATGAGCAGTTCTTC.

V is TRBV6-1 and J is TRBJ2-7; D is unclear. The CDR3 spans 15 residues. V lost 6 bases and J 2 bases, leaving 17 bases between the germline ends. CDR1 and CDR2 from the germline V gene are MNHNS and SASEGT. CDR3 DNA: TGTGCCAGCAGAACTACAATCCGAGGAACCTACGAGCAGTACTTC. This codes for CASRTTIRGTYEQYF.

J is TRBJ1-5 and V is TRBV28; D call uncertain. The V gene's germline CDR1 is MDHEN and CDR2 SYDVKM. V was shortened by 8 bases and J by 2 bases, with 16 bases between the two germline ends. This CDR3 is 15 amino acids long. The CDR3 here is CASSDVGSGNQPQHF. The DNA of the CDR3 is TGTGCCAGCTCAGACGTGGGGAGCGGCAATCAGCCCCAGCATTTT. Variable domain in full (rest from reference TRBV28 and TRBJ1-5): DVKVTQSSRYLVKRTGEKVFLECVQDMDHENMFWYRQDPGLGLRLIYFSYDVKMKEKGDIPEGYSVSREKKERFSLILESASTNQTSMYLCASSDVGSGNQPQHFGDGTRLSIL.

The sample holds one count of this clone. The chain recombines TRBV13 with TRBJ2-7; D not certain. The germline V gene has CDR1 PRHDT and CDR2 FYEKMQ (reference sequence). This CDR3 comprises 13 residues. The V and J ends lost 8 bases and 4 bases respectively, with 15 bases between them. CDR3 sequence: CASGYRSSYEQYF. The CDR3 DNA reads as TGTGCCAGCGGCTACCGGAGCTCTTACGAGCAGTACTTC.

This chain connects TRBV10-3 to TRBJ2-7; possibly TRBD1 for D (6 bases). The CDR3 totals 15 residues. CDR1 and CDR2 (germline): ENHRY, SYGVKD. With 2 bases removed from V and 1 base from J, the gap between germline ends came to 12 bases. This chain's CDR3 is CAISERQALSYEQYF. The CDR3 coding sequence is TGTGCCATCAGTGAGAGACAGGCGTTGTCCTACGAGCAGTACTTC.

V usage is TRBV6-1 and J usage is TRBJ1-4, with D unresolved. V lost 0 bases and J lost 7, with 15 bases in between. CDR3 length equals 16 residues. Germline V gene sequence: CDR1 MNHNS, CDR2 SASEGT. The CDR3 DNA is TGTGCCAGCAGTGAAGCGCATTTAAGCGTTGGTGAAAAACTGTTTTTT. Translating gives CASSEAHLSVGEKLFF.

This chain uses TRBV18 with TRBJ1-3, with a possible D match to TRBD1 (5 bases). This CDR3 is 15 amino acids long. Deletions cut 1 base from V and 1 base from J, with 8 bases between. Germline V gene lookup returns CDR1 KGHSH and CDR2 LQKENI. The CDR3 DNA reads as TGTGCCAGCTCACCACGGGGCGGGTCTGGAAACACCATATATTTT. It specifies CASSPRGGSGNTIYF.

This clone is termed medium-sized (0.01 to 0.1%). The chain couples TRBV7-9 to TRBJ1-2; the D is unclear. The length of the CDR3 is 14 residues. CDR1 is SEHNR and CDR2 is FQNEAQ in the germline V gene (reference sequence). Trimming shortened V by 4 bases and J by 0 bases, and 9 bases separated the two germline ends. DNA of the CDR3: TGTGCCAGCAGCTCTCTCAATTCTAACTATGGCTACACCTTC. Protein sequence: CASSSLNSNYGYTF.

This clone was found once. The V call is TRBV25-1, the J call TRBJ1-2; D is undetermined. This CDR3 has 13 residues. Trimming pared 0 bases from V and 4 bases from J, leaving 6 bases between. Germline V lookup: CDR1 MGHDK, CDR2 SYGVNS. The CDR3 reads CASSEYISYGYTF. As DNA, the CDR3 is TGTGCCAGCAGTGAATATATCTCCTATGGCTACACCTTC.

The chain recombines TRBV9 with TRBJ1-1, with D possibly being TRBD1 (5 bases). Germline CDR1 reads SGDLS; CDR2 reads YYNGEE. V was trimmed by 2 bases and J by 1 base, leaving 12 bases between them. There are 15 residues in the CDR3. The CDR3 spells CASSVQGRGNTEAFF. As DNA, the CDR3 is TGTGCCAGCAGCGTCCAGGGAAGGGGGAACACTGAAGCTTTCTTT.

V usage is TRBV29-1 and J usage is TRBJ1-6, with D possibly being TRBD1 (6 bases). CDR1 is SQVTM, CDR2 ANQGSEA, per germline. The CDR3 is 13 amino acids. The ends were cut back, 4 bases at V and 9 bases at J, with 13 bases in the middle. As DNA, the CDR3 is TGCAGCGTTGGGGAGACAGGATCTTCACCCCTCCACTTT. This translates into CSVGETGSSPLHF.

The V and J genes are TRBV5-4 and TRBJ1-1; D remains ambiguous. There are 14 residues in the CDR3. V lost 5 bases, J lost 0 bases, and 11 bases lay in between. Germline CDR1 reads SGHNT; CDR2 reads YYREEE (reference sequence). The CDR3 here is CASSPRLMNTEAFF. In nucleotides, the CDR3 is TGTGCCAGCAGTCCCCGGCTGATGAACACTGAAGCTTTCTTT.

J is TRBJ2-1 and V is TRBV5-1; D remains ambiguous. The CDR3 has 15 residues. Per the germline V gene, CDR1 is SGHRS and CDR2 is YFSETQ. Trimming removed 4 bases from V and 0 bases from J, with 11 bases in between. CDR3 coding DNA: TGCGCCAGCAGCCCCGGTGAGTCCTCCTACAATGAGCAGTTCTTC. Protein sequence: CASSPGESSYNEQFF. The variable domain in full, completed from reference TRBV5-1 and TRBJ2-1, reads KAGVTQTPRYLIKTRGQQVTLSCSPISGHRSVSWYQQTPGQGLQFLFEYFSETQRNKGNFPGRFSGRQFSNSRSEMNVSTLELGDSALYLCASSPGESSYNEQFFGPGTRLTVL.

J is TRBJ2-1 and V is TRBV30, with D possibly being TRBD2 (6 bases). CDR3 length: 13 amino acids. V was clipped by 5 bases and J by 9 bases, with 17 bases between them. Germline V gives CDR1 GTSNPN, CDR2 SVGIG (reference sequence). CDR3 in DNA: TGTGCCTGGGGGGGACTCGACAGCGGTGAGCAGTTCTTC. Translation: CAWGGLDSGEQFF.

The CDR3, as DNA: TGTGCCAGCAGCGTAGTACCCGGGAGGGCCTACAATGAGCAGTTCTTC. It translates to CASSVVPGRAYNEQFF. The V call is TRBV9, the J call TRBJ2-1; 8 bases are a match to TRBD2. Germline CDR1 SGDLS, CDR2 YYNGEE. J lost 2 bases, V lost 0 bases, and 4 bases had no gene match. The CDR3 has 16 residues.